The 25 T cell receptor beta chains in this list originate from one sample, sequenced in a study of T cells in Graves' hyperthyroidism and ophthalmopathy (dated by TCRdb to the late 2010s). Library method: multiplex PCR. TCRdb lists the instrument as Illumina HiSeq 2000. The TCR beta CDR3 regions were amplified from RNA transcripts. A first-round RT-PCR of the TCR CDR3 used the HTBI primer set with the Qiagen OneStep RT-PCR kit. In TCRdb, the public reads were trimmed at Q25 with fastp and aligned with MiXCR, with productive beta chains retained. Records with the same CDR3 protein are collapsed into one entry carrying the most frequent genes and DNA. This sample holds about 620,000 distinct CDR3 sequences; 15% to 20% were observed only once. Less than 4.5% of the sample belongs to the ten largest clones. Sequences were obtained from blood. These receptor sequences come from a woman aged 25 to 39 with Graves' hyperthyroidism.

This clonotype was counted between two and nine times. This chain connects TRBV20-1 to TRBJ1-5; maybe TRBD1 (5 bases). The CDR3 sequence is 14 residues long. V lost 7 bases, J lost 11 bases, and 24 bases lay in between. Per germline, CDR1 DFQATT and CDR2 SNEGSKA (reference sequence). CDR3 region: CSVKRPGRSVAQHF. CDR3 sequence (DNA): TGCAGTGTTAAACGACCGGGACGCAGCGTGGCCCAGCATTTT.

This clonotype was counted many times. The rearrangement links TRBV6-1 to TRBJ2-7, with D perhaps matching TRBD1 (7 bases). V shed 5 bases and J shed 0 bases, with 20 bases lying between them. CDR1 and CDR2 from the germline V gene are MNHNS and SASEGT. This CDR3 is built from 17 residues. DNA for the CDR3: TGTGCCAGCAGTTGGTCCACGACAGGGACTTACTCCTACGAGCAGTACTTC. Translation gives CASSWSTTGTYSYEQYF.

This clonotype was recorded a few times. CDR3 protein: CASSPTSNNYGYTF. Written as DNA, the CDR3 is TGTGCCAGCAGCCCGACAAGTAATAACTATGGCTACACCTTC. The chain carries TRBV9 and TRBJ1-2; D uncertain. Trimming removed 4 bases from V and 1 base from J, with 11 bases in between. CDR1 SGDLS and CDR2 YYNGEE come from the germline V gene. The CDR3 contains 14 residues.

This clonotype occurred a few times. This rearrangement joins TRBV20-1 to TRBJ2-5; D possibly corresponds to TRBD1 (6 bases). Trimming left V 4 bases short and J 5 bases short, with 20 bases between. This CDR3 has 15 residues. Germline lookup yields CDR1 DFQATT and CDR2 SNEGSKA (reference sequence). The CDR3 is CSAIEGERGLETQYF. CDR3 DNA sequence: TGCAGTGCTATAGAGGGGGAGAGGGGTTTGGAGACCCAGTACTTC.

This clonotype has just a few counts. V usage is TRBV30 and J usage is TRBJ1-5, with 7 positions matching TRBD1. J gave up 3 bases and V 7 bases, and 6 bases lay outside the gene matches. Germline CDR1 GTSNPN, CDR2 SVGIG (reference sequence). CDR3 length: 13 amino acids. CDR3 sequence reads: CAYTGADNQPQHF. The CDR3 DNA sequence: TGTGCCTACACAGGGGCTGACAATCAGCCCCAGCATTTT.

The chain joins TRBV13 to TRBJ1-1; maybe TRBD1 (5 bases). With 0 bases removed from V and 2 bases from J, the gap between germline ends came to 16 bases. This CDR3 has 17 residues. CDR1 and CDR2 from the germline V gene are PRHDT and FYEKMQ (reference sequence). The CDR3 is CASSLGGDSMGNTEAFF. The CDR3 DNA is TGTGCCAGCAGCTTAGGGGGTGACAGTATGGGAAACACTGAAGCTTTCTTT.

This clonotype came up many times. The V and J genes are TRBV28 and TRBJ1-1; D not certain. The CDR3 consists of 14 residues. V shed 6 bases and J shed 0 bases, with 11 bases lying between them. The germline CDR1 and CDR2 sequences are MDHEN and SYDVKM. CDR3: CASSPQDLNTEAFF. The DNA of the CDR3 is TGTGCCAGCAGCCCGCAAGATTTGAACACTGAAGCTTTCTTT.

Many counts were recorded for this clonotype. The rearrangement uses TRBV12-3 or TRBV12-4 and TRBJ2-7; 9 nucleotides line up with TRBD1. With V trimmed by 9 bases and J by 5 bases, 11 bases remained unmatched. The CDR3 loop spans 14 amino acids. The chain's CDR3 is CASQPGQGRNEQYF. For the CDR3, the DNA is TGTGCCAGTCAACCGGGACAGGGTCGGAACGAGCAGTACTTC.

This clonotype was counted many times. The J gene is TRBJ2-5, the V gene TRBV27, with 8 nucleotides matching TRBD2. V was pared by 3 bases and J by 2 bases, with 5 bases of the junction left unmatched. Germline CDR1 MNHEY, CDR2 SMNVEV (reference sequence). The CDR3 contains 15 residues. In DNA form, the CDR3 reads TGTGCCAGCAGTTTGAGGACTAGCCGGCAAGAGACCCAGTACTTC. Translated, it gives CASSLRTSRQETQYF.

This clonotype was counted many times. The V and J genes are TRBV28 and TRBJ2-2; 8 nucleotides align to TRBD1. The CDR3 covers 16 residues. The V segment lost 3 bases and the J segment 4 bases; nucleotides outside the gene matches: 7. CDR1 and CDR2 from the germline V gene are MDHEN and SYDVKM. The CDR3 DNA reads TGTGCCAGCAGTTTGCCAGGCAGGGGGCCCACCGGGGAGCTGTTTTTT. Translated: CASSLPGRGPTGELFF.

The sample holds many counts of this clonotype. The J gene is TRBJ1-1, the V gene TRBV28, with D hard to call. Trimming took 5 bases from V and 0 from J, leaving 16 bases between them. This CDR3 spans 16 amino acids. Germline V CDR1 and CDR2: MDHEN, SYDVKM. The chain's CDR3 is CASSQQVGVMNTEAFF. DNA of the CDR3: TGTGCCAGCAGTCAGCAGGTAGGAGTCATGAACACTGAAGCTTTCTTT.

The sample holds many counts of this clonotype. The chain couples TRBV5-1 to TRBJ2-7; the D is unclear. Trimming left V 0 bases short and J 3 bases short, with 19 bases between. The CDR3 runs 17 residues. The germline V gene has CDR1 SGHRS and CDR2 YFSETQ. For the CDR3, the DNA is TGCGCCAGCAGCTTGGCCTCTCACTCCACCATTGTCTACGAGCAGTACTTC. Its translation is CASSLASHSTIVYEQYF.

The gene calls are TRBV5-1 and TRBJ2-2; 7 nucleotides agree with TRBD2. Germline loops: CDR1 SGHRS, CDR2 YFSETQ. The length of the CDR3 is 14 residues. With 5 bases clipped from V and 4 bases from J, the junction kept 5 bases outside the gene matches. The CDR3 spells CASRGGEGTGELFF. In DNA form, the CDR3 reads TGCGCCAGCAGAGGAGGGGAGGGCACCGGGGAGCTGTTTTTT.

This clonotype was counted only a few times. DNA for the CDR3: TGCAGTGCTAGAGATACATCCGTGTCGAACACCGGGGAGCTGTTTTTT. It encodes CSARDTSVSNTGELFF. The chain couples TRBV20-1 to TRBJ2-2; D not resolved. CDR1 and CDR2 (germline): DFQATT, SNEGSKA (reference sequence). V gave up 0 bases and J gave up 0 bases, with 11 bases separating them. CDR3 length: 16 amino acids.

This clonotype was seen at least ten times. The chain employs TRBV27 and TRBJ1-2; the match to TRBD1 covers 8 bases. Germline CDR1 is MNHEY and CDR2 is SMNVEV (reference sequence). The CDR3 is made up of 13 amino acids. With V trimmed by 4 bases and J by 8 bases, 6 bases remained unmatched. The CDR3 DNA follows: TGTGCCAGCAGTTCCCGGACAGGGCGAGGCTACACCTTC. This translates into CASSSRTGRGYTF.

This clonotype was seen ten or more times. The V and J genes are TRBV6-1 and TRBJ2-7; D could derive from TRBD1 or TRBD2 (5 bases each). This CDR3 region has 15 residues. Trimming cost V 8 bases and J 3 bases, with 20 bases left between them. The germline CDR1 and CDR2 sequences are MNHNS and SASEGT. CDR3 sequence reads: CASARTGPVGYEQYF. The CDR3 DNA is TGTGCCAGCGCCCGCACGGGACCAGTCGGCTACGAGCAGTACTTC.

CDR3 region: CSARDSGHSSGGSSYNEQFF. The DNA for the CDR3 is TGCAGTGCTAGAGATTCTGGCCATAGCAGCGGGGGGAGCTCCTACAATGAGCAGTTCTTC. This rearrangement joins TRBV20-1 to TRBJ2-1; TRBD2 matches 9 bases. Germline lookup yields CDR1 DFQATT and CDR2 SNEGSKA (reference sequence). The CDR3 contains 20 residues. The V gene end was trimmed by 0 bases and the J gene end by 0 bases; junction bases not matched to a gene: 15.

Many counts were recorded for this clonotype. J is TRBJ2-1 and V is TRBV27; weak D call: TRBD2 (6 bases). V gave up 0 bases and J gave up 8 bases, with 11 bases separating them. This CDR3 contains 14 residues. The germline V gene has CDR1 MNHEY and CDR2 SMNVEV (reference sequence). The CDR3 region is CASSLSTGVDEQFF. Here the CDR3 DNA reads TGTGCCAGCAGTTTATCCACGGGGGTGGATGAGCAGTTCTTC.

This clonotype was counted a few times. The V and J genes are TRBV28 and TRBJ1-6; D is uncertain. The CDR3 is 14 residues long. V was cut by 4 bases and J by 11 bases, with 15 bases left in between. The V gene's germline CDR1 is MDHEN and CDR2 SYDVKM. CDR3 nucleotide sequence: TGTGCCAGCAGTTCCCCCCTTAAAAACACACCCCTCCACTTT. Translated: CASSSPLKNTPLHF.

This clonotype appeared a few times. V and J are TRBV7-3 and TRBJ2-1; 9 bases match TRBD2. Trimming at V came to 2 bases and at J to 7 bases, leaving 6 bases not matched to a gene. Germline V gene sequence: CDR1 SGHTA, CDR2 FQGTGA. The CDR3 covers 15 residues. In DNA form, the CDR3 reads TGTGCCAGCAGCTTAGGTAGCGGGAGTGGTAATGAGCAGTTCTTC. It codes for CASSLGSGSGNEQFF.

This chain connects TRBV7-2 to TRBJ2-6, with 8 bases matching TRBD1. V gave up 4 bases and J gave up 3 bases; unmatched junction bases: 8. Germline V gene sequence: CDR1 SGHTA, CDR2 FQGNSA. The CDR3 contains 17 residues. CDR3 amino acids: CASSWGRGRIGANVLTF. CDR3 bases: TGTGCCAGCAGCTGGGGCAGGGGGCGGATTGGGGCCAACGTCCTGACTTTC.

Ten or more counts support this clonotype. The chain has TRBV3-1 and TRBJ1-1; D may be TRBD1 (5 bases). Germline V lookup: CDR1 LGHDT, CDR2 YNNKEL (reference sequence). Trimming removed 2 bases at V and 1 base at J, with 8 bases between. This CDR3 spans 14 amino acids. The CDR3 nucleotides are TGTGCCAGCAGCCAACGGGACTGGAACACTGAAGCTTTCTTT. This sequence encodes CASSQRDWNTEAFF. The entire variable domain, with the rest obtained from reference TRBV3-1 and TRBJ1-1, is as follows: DTAVSQTPKYLVTQMGNDKSIKCEQNLGHDTMYWYKQDSKKFLKIMFSYNNKELIINETVPNRFSPKSPDKAHLNLHINSLELGDSAVYFCASSQRDWNTEAFFGQGTRLTVV.

At least ten counts were recorded for this clonotype. The chain has TRBV2 and TRBJ1-1; D is unclear. This CDR3 comprises 12 residues. Germline CDR1 is SNHLY and CDR2 is FYNNEI. The V gene lost 7 bases and the J gene lost 3 bases, with 9 bases spanning the gap. Written as DNA, the CDR3 is TGTGCCAGCAACGATGGTCACACTGAAGCTTTCTTT. Its protein product is CASNDGHTEAFF.

This clonotype was recorded many times. This chain links TRBV18 with TRBJ2-1, with a weak D call TRBD2 (6 bases). V lost 2 bases, J lost 6 bases, and 11 bases lay in between. CDR3 length: 14 amino acids. From germline, CDR1 is KGHSH and CDR2 LQKENI. The CDR3 is CASSPDGRGNEQFF. In DNA form, the CDR3 reads TGTGCCAGCTCACCAGACGGGAGAGGCAATGAGCAGTTCTTC.

This clonotype was counted at least ten times. V is TRBV6-2 or TRBV6-3 and J is TRBJ1-1; the D is unclear. CDR3 length equals 14 residues. Germline assignment: CDR1 MNHEY and CDR2 SVGEGT. V dropped 0 bases and J dropped 5 bases, with 10 bases sitting between them. The CDR3 loop reads CASSYSSRETEAFF. Written as DNA, the CDR3 is TGTGCCAGCAGTTACTCGAGTAGGGAAACTGAAGCTTTCTTT.